The clone carrying this TCR beta chain has a single count. Primers used in a second PCR of roughly 6 to 11 cycles were a sample-barcoded 5' primer and a J-beta primer mix. A single record per CDR3 protein comes from TCRdb applying MiXCR to the 5' RACE reads. The sample includes hundreds of thousands of distinct CDR3 sequences, 40% to 50% of them seen just once. V was clipped by 4 bases and J by 0 bases; unmatched bases: 7. The CDR3 extends over 15 amino acids. Germline CDR1 and CDR2: SGDLS and YYNGEE. These data come from a study of blood T cells in healthy people across ages. This receptor was obtained from a man aged 55 to 69 in good health. The chain carries TRBV9 and TRBJ2-7; 7 bases fit TRBD1. Sequenced sample: blood. CDR3: CASSKGTASSYEQYF. CDR3 bases: TGTGCCAGCAGCAAAGGGACAGCGAGCTCCTACGAGCAGTACTTC.